This T cell receptor beta chain stems from a study of T cells after yellow fever vaccination. About the research overall: Preparation of fractions with low cell numbers was performed using SMART-Seq v4 Ultra Low Input.

In this sample, this clonotype turned up many times. Its antigen is undetermined. This CDR3 has 15 amino acids. J gave up 3 bases and V 5 bases, and 8 bases lay outside the gene matches. General study results and limits: Most clones from primary vaccination were detected again post-booster (approximately 97% CD4, about 85% CD8).

Template switching by 5'RACE produced TCR cDNA, adding a universal primer site and UMIs. TCRdb analysed the 5' RACE reads with MiXCR anew, one entry per CDR3 protein. Among around 230,000 distinct CDR3 sequences listed, over 6.5% were seen once. The specimen comprised CD4+ T cells sorted from PBMCs, sampled on the day of the yellow fever booster vaccination. This chain uses TRBV12-3 or TRBV12-4 with TRBJ2-5; TRBD1 agrees at 8 bases. This TCR came from a young man who received the YFV17D yellow fever vaccine. CDR3 sequence: CASSLRQGLKETQYF. The CDR3 DNA is TGTGCCAGCAGTCTCCGACAGGGGCTCAAAGAGACCCAGTACTTC.